The next 30 T cell receptor beta chains were all read from a single sample in a study of CD8 T cells in Susac syndrome. The authors reverse transcribed about 0.5 to 1 ug RNA with random hexamers. TCRdb processed the immunoSEQ multiplex PCR reads anew with MiXCR; each CDR3 protein has one entry. The sample carries approximately 230,000 distinct CDR3 sequences, about 93% recorded once. The sequenced sample consisted of CD4+ T cells from PBMCs. The receptors here all came from a human donor with multiple sclerosis.

V usage is TRBV5-1 and J usage is TRBJ2-3; 8 bases match TRBD1. This CDR3 spans 14 amino acids. The germline V gene has CDR1 SGHRS and CDR2 YFSETQ. The junction had 2 bases not matched to a gene; V was cut back by 2 bases and J by 3 bases. The CDR3 spells CASSFGQGTDTQYF. The CDR3 DNA is TGCGCCAGCAGCTTTGGACAGGGAACAGATACGCAGTATTTT.

This rearrangement joins TRBV7-3 to TRBJ1-2, with a weak D call TRBD1 (6 bases). This CDR3 contains 15 residues. The ends were cut back, 5 bases at V and 7 bases at J, with 20 bases in the middle. The germline V gene encodes CDR1 SGHTA and CDR2 FQGTGA. CDR3 DNA: TGTGCCAGCAGCGTTCCATCCACAGGGATCGCTGGCTACACCTTC. It yields the protein CASSVPSTGIAGYTF.

The chain is built from TRBV9 and TRBJ1-1, with D tentatively TRBD1 (5 bases). This CDR3 has 14 amino acids. The V end lost 0 bases, the J end lost 2 bases, and 8 bases lay between the germline ends. The V gene's germline CDR1 is SGDLS and CDR2 YYNGEE. DNA of the CDR3: TGTGCCAGCAGCGTAGCTACAGGTAACACTGAAGCTTTCTTT. Translating gives CASSVATGNTEAFF.

Written as DNA, the CDR3 is TGCAGTGCTAGAGGGGGGGGCGGGGGACAAGGTGGCTATGGCTACACCTTC. Protein: CSARGGGGGQGGYGYTF. The genes are TRBV20-1 and TRBJ1-2, with TRBD1 as a possible D gene (6 bases). Germline values: CDR1 DFQATT, CDR2 SNEGSKA (reference sequence). This CDR3 has 17 residues. Trimming left V 1 base short and J 4 bases short, with 22 bases between.

This clonotype was seen just once. CDR3 in amino acids: CSVEAGYTGELFF. Here the CDR3 DNA reads TGCAGCGTTGAGGCCGGGTACACCGGGGAGCTGTTTTTT. The chain uses TRBV29-1 and TRBJ2-2; D is unresolved. CDR3 length: 13 residues. Germline assignment: CDR1 SQVTM and CDR2 ANQGSEA. V lost 3 bases and J 3 bases, leaving 8 bases between the germline ends.

V and J are TRBV19 and TRBJ1-1; unclear D gene. V lost 7 bases to trimming and J lost 3 bases, with 9 bases between them. Germline lookup yields CDR1 LNHDA and CDR2 SQIVND (reference sequence). The CDR3 runs to 12 residues. Written as DNA, the CDR3 is TGTGCCAGTACGAACTCCTACACTGAAGCTTTCTTT. Its protein is CASTNSYTEAFF. The full variable domain, with the rest looked up from reference TRBV19 and TRBJ1-1, is DGGITQSPKYLFRKEGQNVTLSCEQNLNHDAMYWYRQDPGQGLRLIYYSQIVNDFQKGDIAEGYSVSREKKESFPLTVTSAQKNPTAFYLCASTNSYTEAFFGQGTRLTVV.

The genes are TRBV29-1 and TRBJ2-3, with 7 bases fitting TRBD1. This CDR3 comprises 15 residues. V was pared by 0 bases and J by 2 bases, with 5 bases of the junction left unmatched. Germline V gene data show CDR1 as SQVTM and CDR2 as ANQGSEA. CDR3 bases: TGCAGCGTTGAAGATAGGGGGCAGTTCACAGATACGCAGTATTTT. Protein: CSVEDRGQFTDTQYF.

CDR3 nucleotide sequence: TGCGCCAGCAGCCTCGAGCGACAGGGGACAGATACGCAGTATTTT. Its protein product is CASSLERQGTDTQYF. This chain connects TRBV5-1 to TRBJ2-3, with TRBD1 identical over 8 bases. CDR3 length equals 15 residues. Trimming cost V 4 bases and J 3 bases; bases outside gene matches: 7. CDR1 is SGHRS and CDR2 is YFSETQ in the germline V gene.

The rearrangement uses TRBV6-5 and TRBJ1-2, with TRBD1 as a possible D gene (6 bases). This CDR3 contains 14 residues. CDR1 and CDR2 (germline): MNHEY, SVGAGI. Between the trimmed V and J ends, which lost 4 bases and 4 bases, there was a span of 13 bases. CDR3 sequence (DNA): TGTGCCAGCAGTTTTTCCCAGGGGCCCTATGGCTACACCTTC. It specifies CASSFSQGPYGYTF.

This clonotype was picked up one time. The V and J genes are TRBV12-3 or TRBV12-4 and TRBJ2-5, with 8 bases fitting TRBD2. The V and J ends lost 5 bases and 5 bases, in that order; junction bases with no gene match: 7. CDR3 size: 14 residues. CDR3 DNA: TGTGCCAGCAGTCCGGGACTAGAACGGGAGACCCAGTACTTC. This gives the protein CASSPGLERETQYF.

CDR3 sequence: CASSIDHARGAQETQYF. The CDR3 DNA sequence: TGTGCCAGTAGTATAGATCACGCCAGGGGGGCCCAAGAGACCCAGTACTTC. This sequence joins TRBV19 and TRBJ2-5; possibly TRBD1 for D (7 bases). The length of the CDR3 is 17 residues. The V gene's germline CDR1 is LNHDA and CDR2 SQIVND (reference sequence). V shed 0 bases and J shed 1 base, with 15 bases lying between them.

The chain carries TRBV9 and TRBJ2-1, with 7 bases matching TRBD2. Germline assignment: CDR1 SGDLS and CDR2 YYNGEE. V trimming: 3 bases; J trimming: 3 bases; junction bases outside the gene matches: 6. The CDR3 extends over 15 amino acids. CDR3 residues: CASSGVGGYYNEQFF. In nucleotides, the CDR3 is TGTGCCAGCAGCGGAGTCGGGGGGTACTACAATGAGCAGTTCTTC.

This chain links TRBV9 with TRBJ2-6; D ambiguous. This CDR3 is 16 amino acids long. Germline CDR1 is SGDLS and CDR2 is YYNGEE. Deletions cut 3 bases from V and 0 bases from J, with 10 bases between. Here the CDR3 reads CASSAGLGSGANVLTF. CDR3 coding DNA: TGTGCCAGCAGCGCGGGCCTGGGCTCTGGGGCCAACGTCCTGACTTTC. Combining the CDR3 with reference TRBV9 and TRBJ2-6 gives the whole variable domain DSGVTQTPKHLITATGQRVTLRCSPRSGDLSVYWYQQSLDQGLQFLIQYYNGEERAKGNILERFSAQQFPDLHSELNLSSLELGDSALYFCASSAGLGSGANVLTFGAGSRLTVL.

The rearrangement joins TRBV6-5 to TRBJ2-5, with TRBD2 matching over 14 bases. Germline CDR1 is MNHEY and CDR2 is SVGAGI. The trim removed 7 bases at V and 4 bases at J, leaving 2 bases unmatched. The CDR3 runs to 14 residues. Here the CDR3 reads CASTGLAGVETQYF. In DNA form, the CDR3 reads TGTGCCAGCACGGGACTAGCGGGAGTAGAGACCCAGTACTTC.

CDR3 in DNA: TGTGCCAGCAGCCAAGGAAACGGGGCCTATCAGCCCCAGCATTTT. Translation: CASSQGNGAYQPQHF. The chain links TRBV3-1 to TRBJ1-5, with D tentatively TRBD1 (5 bases). Germline CDR1 is LGHDT and CDR2 is YNNKEL (reference sequence). V was pared by 1 base and J by 5 bases, with 12 bases between. This CDR3 region has 15 residues. The variable domain in full, completed from reference TRBV3-1 and TRBJ1-5, reads DTAVSQTPKYLVTQMGNDKSIKCEQNLGHDTMYWYKQDSKKFLKIMFSYNNKELIINETVPNRFSPKSPDKAHLNLHINSLELGDSAVYFCASSQGNGAYQPQHFGDGTRLSIL.

The genes are TRBV30 and TRBJ2-5; no definite D call. Germline-derived CDR1 and CDR2 are GTSNPN and SVGIG (reference sequence). Trimming shortened V by 2 bases and J by 4 bases, and 5 bases separated the two germline ends. The CDR3 is 11 residues long. This CDR3 is CAWSPSETQYF. The CDR3 DNA is TGTGCCTGGAGTCCTTCAGAGACCCAGTACTTC. Variable domain in full (rest from reference TRBV30 and TRBJ2-5): SQTIHQWPATLVQPVGSPLSLECTVEGTSNPNLYWYRQAAGRGLQLLFYSVGIGQISSEVPQNLSASRPQDRQFILSSKKLLLSDSGFYLCAWSPSETQYFGPGTRLLVL.

This sequence joins TRBV20-1 and TRBJ2-3; 13 bases match TRBD2. The trim removed 6 bases at V and 5 bases at J, leaving 5 bases unmatched. The CDR3 covers 14 residues. Looked up from germline, CDR1 is DFQATT and CDR2 is SNEGSKA (reference sequence). This CDR3 is CSAPGTSGVDTQYF. The DNA for the CDR3 is TGCAGTGCGCCCGGGACTAGCGGGGTAGATACGCAGTATTTT.

The chain couples TRBV12-3 or TRBV12-4 to TRBJ2-5; possible D gene TRBD2, 6 bases. The V gene lost 1 base and the J gene lost 3 bases, with 12 bases spanning the gap. This CDR3 region has 15 residues. CDR3 sequence: CASSLGVAEEETQYF. For the CDR3, the DNA is TGTGCCAGCAGTTTAGGGGTAGCGGAAGAAGAGACCCAGTACTTC.

The chain uses TRBV12-3 or TRBV12-4 and TRBJ2-6; 7 bases align to TRBD1. This CDR3 is built from 18 residues. V dropped 10 bases and J dropped 0; count of bases not matched to a gene: 15. CDR3 amino acids: CATRDSETLLSGANVLTF. The CDR3 nucleotides read TGTGCCACCAGGGACAGCGAGACACTCCTCTCTGGGGCCAACGTCCTGACTTTC.

CDR3: CASSLFPGSRGSPLHF. In DNA, the CDR3 is TGTGCCAGCAGTTTATTTCCAGGGAGTAGGGGCTCACCCCTCCACTTT. The gene calls are TRBV28 and TRBJ1-6; TRBD1 is a possible D gene (5 bases). Trimming removed 1 base at V and 10 bases at J, with 17 bases between. The CDR3 spans 16 residues. The germline V gene has CDR1 MDHEN and CDR2 SYDVKM.

V gene TRBV7-2 combines with J gene TRBJ2-2, with no clear D. The CDR3 is 13 residues long. V gave up 1 base and J gave up 5 bases, with 5 bases separating them. Looked up from germline, CDR1 is SGHTA and CDR2 is FQGNSA. The CDR3 bases are TGTGCCAGCAGCTTAGACTGGACCGGGGAGCTGTTTTTT. Amino acids: CASSLDWTGELFF.

This chain joins TRBV5-4 and TRBJ2-2, with 7 nucleotides matching TRBD1. The germline CDR1 and CDR2 sequences are SGHNT and YYREEE (reference sequence). This CDR3 contains 14 residues. The junction had 5 bases not matched to a gene; V was cut back by 2 bases and J by 7 bases. The CDR3 DNA reads as TGTGCCAGCAGCTTTGGGGGACAGCTCGGGGAGCTGTTTTTT. This sequence encodes CASSFGGQLGELFF.

This sequence joins TRBV9 and TRBJ1-3; maybe TRBD1 (5 bases). V was pared by 1 base and J by 0 bases, with 8 bases between. Germline CDR1 is SGDLS and CDR2 is YYNGEE. The length of the CDR3 is 15 residues. The DNA of the CDR3 is TGTGCCAGCAGCGTAACAGACAGCTCTGGAAACACCATATATTTT. Its protein is CASSVTDSSGNTIYF.

This clonotype appeared once. The chain employs TRBV5-6 and TRBJ2-5, with 7 bases fitting TRBD1. The length of the CDR3 is 14 residues. Germline CDR1 reads SGHDT; CDR2 reads YYEEEE. The trim removed 4 bases at V and 1 base at J, leaving 4 bases unmatched. The DNA of the CDR3 is TGTGCCAGCAGCGGGACAGCCAGCCAAGAGACCCAGTACTTC. Amino acid sequence: CASSGTASQETQYF.

The CDR3 DNA reads as TGTGCCAGCAGCGTAGGGACAGTCAGTGAGACCCAGTACTTC. Translation gives CASSVGTVSETQYF. V usage is TRBV9 and J usage is TRBJ2-5; tentative D call: TRBD1 (6 bases). Germline V gene data show CDR1 as SGDLS and CDR2 as YYNGEE. V shed 0 bases and J shed 5 bases, with 11 bases lying between them. The CDR3 has 14 amino acids.

The V call is TRBV30, the J call TRBJ2-3; TRBD2 matches 9 bases. Germline V gene lookup returns CDR1 GTSNPN and CDR2 SVGIG (reference sequence). The ends lost 2 bases at V and 3 bases at J; junction bases unmatched: 6. The CDR3 totals 15 residues. The CDR3 spells CAWSPLAGTTDTQYF. The DNA of the CDR3 is TGTGCCTGGAGTCCTCTAGCGGGGACGACAGATACGCAGTATTTT.

The sample holds a few counts of this clonotype. V usage is TRBV18 and J usage is TRBJ2-3; D gene unclear. The germline V gene encodes CDR1 KGHSH and CDR2 LQKENI. The CDR3 consists of 12 residues. Trimming took 3 bases from V and 2 from J, leaving 3 bases between them. The CDR3 protein is CASSPTTDTQYF. The CDR3 DNA sequence: TGTGCCAGCTCACCGACCACAGATACGCAGTATTTT.

The CDR3 protein is CASSLTGANQPQHF. The CDR3 DNA is TGTGCCAGCAGCTTGACAGGGGCCAATCAGCCCCAGCATTTT. This sequence joins TRBV11-3 and TRBJ1-5; 8 bases align to TRBD1. This CDR3 spans 14 amino acids. V gave up 3 bases and J gave up 3 bases; unmatched junction bases: 1. The germline CDR1 and CDR2 sequences are SGHNT and YENEEA.

The chain carries TRBV12-3 or TRBV12-4 and TRBJ1-2; no definite D call. The CDR3 spans 13 residues. V was shortened by 5 bases and J by 8 bases, with 15 bases between the two germline ends. CDR3 residues: CASSPDGREGYTF. CDR3 bases: TGTGCCAGCAGTCCCGACGGACGAGAAGGCTACACCTTC.

The count of this clonotype is one. The rearrangement joins TRBV20-1 to TRBJ2-1; TRBD2 matches at 10 bases. V dropped 8 bases and J dropped 5; count of bases not matched to a gene: 12. The germline gives CDR1 DFQATT, CDR2 SNEGSKA (reference sequence). The CDR3 is 15 amino acids. The CDR3 region is CSPLIAGGRNNEQFF. In DNA form, the CDR3 reads TGCAGTCCTTTGATAGCGGGAGGTCGCAACAATGAGCAGTTCTTC.